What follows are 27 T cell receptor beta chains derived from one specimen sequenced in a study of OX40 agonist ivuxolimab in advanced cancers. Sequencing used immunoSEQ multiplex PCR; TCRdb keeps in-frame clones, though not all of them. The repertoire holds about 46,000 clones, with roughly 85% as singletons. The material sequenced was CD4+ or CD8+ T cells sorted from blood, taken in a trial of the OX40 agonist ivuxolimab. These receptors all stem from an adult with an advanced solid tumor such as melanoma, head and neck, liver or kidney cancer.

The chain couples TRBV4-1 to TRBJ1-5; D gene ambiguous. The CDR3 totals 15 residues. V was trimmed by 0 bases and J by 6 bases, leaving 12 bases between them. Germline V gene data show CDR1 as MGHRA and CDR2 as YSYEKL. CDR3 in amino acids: CASSQDAVAAQPQHF. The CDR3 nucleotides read TGCGCCAGCAGCCAAGATGCGGTAGCGGCTCAGCCCCAGCATTTT.

CDR3 nucleotide sequence: TGTGCCAGCAGCCCGGGGACAGGGGGCTTCGATACGCAGTATTTT. This codes for CASSPGTGGFDTQYF. The chain is built from TRBV5-4 and TRBJ2-3; TRBD1 agrees at 12 bases. The CDR3 runs 15 residues. Germline V gives CDR1 SGHNT, CDR2 YYREEE (reference sequence). J gave up 6 bases and V 4 bases, and 6 bases lay outside the gene matches.

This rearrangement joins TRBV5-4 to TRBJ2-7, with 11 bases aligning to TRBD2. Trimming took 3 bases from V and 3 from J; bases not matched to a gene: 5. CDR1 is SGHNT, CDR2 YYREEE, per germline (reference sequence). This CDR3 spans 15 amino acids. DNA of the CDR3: TGTGCCAGCAGCTCCGGGACTAGCGGACTCTACGAGCAGTACTTC. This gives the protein CASSSGTSGLYEQYF.

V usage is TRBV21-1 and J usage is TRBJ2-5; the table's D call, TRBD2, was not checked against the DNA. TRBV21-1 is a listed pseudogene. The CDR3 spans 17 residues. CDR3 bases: TGTGCCAGCAGCCCTGAAGGAGGCAGGCCGACTAAAGAGACCCAGTACTTC. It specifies CASSPEGGRPTKETQYF.

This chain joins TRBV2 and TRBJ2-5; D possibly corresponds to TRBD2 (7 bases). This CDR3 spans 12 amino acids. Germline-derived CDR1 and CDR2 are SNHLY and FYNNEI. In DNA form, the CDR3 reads TGTGCAGGGGGGGTAGCGCTGGAGACCCAGTACTTC. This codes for CAGGVALETQYF.

CDR3: CASSLDRSSYEQYF. The DNA for the CDR3 is TGTGCCAGCAGCTTGGACAGGTCCTCCTACGAGCAGTACTTC. The rearrangement uses TRBV5-6 and TRBJ2-7, with a weak D call TRBD1 (5 bases). This CDR3 spans 14 amino acids. V lost 0 bases and J 0 bases, leaving 7 bases between the germline ends. Germline V lookup: CDR1 SGHDT, CDR2 YYEEEE.

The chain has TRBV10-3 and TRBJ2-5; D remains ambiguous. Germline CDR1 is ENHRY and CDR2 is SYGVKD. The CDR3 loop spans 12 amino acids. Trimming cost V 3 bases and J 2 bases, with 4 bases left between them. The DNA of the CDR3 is TGTGCCATCAGTGACAGGCAAGAGACCCAGTACTTC. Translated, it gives CAISDRQETQYF.

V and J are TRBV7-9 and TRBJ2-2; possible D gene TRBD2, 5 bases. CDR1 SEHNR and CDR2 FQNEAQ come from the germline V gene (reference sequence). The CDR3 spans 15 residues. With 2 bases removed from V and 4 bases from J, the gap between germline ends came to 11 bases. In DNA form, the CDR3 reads TGTGCCAGCAGCTTAACGGGGTCGGGCACCGGGGAGCTGTTTTTT. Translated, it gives CASSLTGSGTGELFF.

In DNA, the CDR3 is TGTGCCAGCAGTTACCTCCTCATGGATGGCTACACCTTC. It specifies CASSYLLMDGYTF. The V gene is TRBV6-5, the J gene TRBJ1-2; D ambiguous. Germline V CDR1 and CDR2: MNHEY, SVGAGI. Trimming removed 2 bases from V and 6 bases from J, with 10 bases in between. The CDR3 has 13 amino acids.

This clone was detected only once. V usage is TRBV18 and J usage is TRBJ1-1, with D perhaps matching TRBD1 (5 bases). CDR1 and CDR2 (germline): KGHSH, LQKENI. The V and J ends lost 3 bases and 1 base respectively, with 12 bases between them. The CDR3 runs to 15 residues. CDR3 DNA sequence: TGTGCCAGCTCACCCGATTACGGACAGAACACTGAAGCTTTCTTT. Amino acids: CASSPDYGQNTEAFF.

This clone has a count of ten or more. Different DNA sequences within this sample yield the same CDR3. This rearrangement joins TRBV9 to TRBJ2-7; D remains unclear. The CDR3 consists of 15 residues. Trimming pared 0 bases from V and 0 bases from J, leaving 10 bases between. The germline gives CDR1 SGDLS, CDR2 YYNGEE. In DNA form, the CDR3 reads TGTGCCAGCAGCGTAGGGGCTGCTAGCTCCTACGAGCAGTACTTC. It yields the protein CASSVGAASSYEQYF.

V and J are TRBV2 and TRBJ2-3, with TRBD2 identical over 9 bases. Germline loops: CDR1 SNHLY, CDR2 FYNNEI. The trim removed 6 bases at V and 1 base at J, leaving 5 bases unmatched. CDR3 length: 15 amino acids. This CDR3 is CASRLLAGRTDTQYF. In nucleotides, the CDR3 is TGTGCCAGCAGACTCCTAGCGGGACGCACAGATACGCAGTATTTT.

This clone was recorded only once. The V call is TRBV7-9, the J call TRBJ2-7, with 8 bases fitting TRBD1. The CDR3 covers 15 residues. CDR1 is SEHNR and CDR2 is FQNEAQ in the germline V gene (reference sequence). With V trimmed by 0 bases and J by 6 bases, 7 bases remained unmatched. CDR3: CASSLAQGALLEQYF. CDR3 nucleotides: TGTGCCAGCAGCTTAGCGCAGGGGGCGCTTCTCGAGCAGTACTTC.

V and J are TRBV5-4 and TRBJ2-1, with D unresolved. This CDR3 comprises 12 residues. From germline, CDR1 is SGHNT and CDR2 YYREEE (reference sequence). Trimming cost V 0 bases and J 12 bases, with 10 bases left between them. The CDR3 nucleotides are TGTGCCAGCAGCTTGGACCAATCTGGGCAGTTCTTC. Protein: CASSLDQSGQFF. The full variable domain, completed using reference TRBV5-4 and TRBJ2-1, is ETGVTQSPTHLIKTRGQQVTLRCSSQSGHNTVSWYQQALGQGPQFIFQYYREEENGRGNFPPRFSGLQFPNYSSELNVNALELDDSALYLCASSLDQSGQFFGPGTRLTVL.

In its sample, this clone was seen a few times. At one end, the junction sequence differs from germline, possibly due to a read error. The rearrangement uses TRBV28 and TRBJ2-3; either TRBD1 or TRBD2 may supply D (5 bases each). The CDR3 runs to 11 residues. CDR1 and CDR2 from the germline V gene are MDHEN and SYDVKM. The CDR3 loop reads CASSLPGPMNF. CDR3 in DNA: TGTGCCAGCAGTTTGCCGGGACCGATGAATTTT.

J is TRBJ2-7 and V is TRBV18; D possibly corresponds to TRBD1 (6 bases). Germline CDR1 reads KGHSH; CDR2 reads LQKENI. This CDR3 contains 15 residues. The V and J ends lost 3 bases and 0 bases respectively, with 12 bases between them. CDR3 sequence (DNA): TGTGCCAGCTCACCCTGGACAGTGAACTCCTACGAGCAGTACTTC. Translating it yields CASSPWTVNSYEQYF.

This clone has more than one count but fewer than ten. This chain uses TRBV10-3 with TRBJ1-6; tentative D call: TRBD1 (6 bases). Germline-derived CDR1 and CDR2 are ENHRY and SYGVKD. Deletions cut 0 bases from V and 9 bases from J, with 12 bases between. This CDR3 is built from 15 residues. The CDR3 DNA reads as TGTGCCATCAGTGAGTCCCCAGGGGCCGGTTCACCCCTCCACTTT. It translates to CAISESPGAGSPLHF.

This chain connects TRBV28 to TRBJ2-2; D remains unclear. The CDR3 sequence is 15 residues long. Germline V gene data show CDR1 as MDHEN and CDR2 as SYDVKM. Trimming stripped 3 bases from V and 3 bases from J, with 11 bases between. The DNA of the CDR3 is TGTGCCAGCAGTTTCGGCAGGTTTTACACCGGGGAGCTGTTTTTT. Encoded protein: CASSFGRFYTGELFF. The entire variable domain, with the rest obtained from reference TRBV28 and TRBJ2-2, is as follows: DVKVTQSSRYLVKRTGEKVFLECVQDMDHENMFWYRQDPGLGLRLIYFSYDVKMKEKGDIPEGYSVSREKKERFSLILESASTNQTSMYLCASSFGRFYTGELFFGEGSRLTVL.

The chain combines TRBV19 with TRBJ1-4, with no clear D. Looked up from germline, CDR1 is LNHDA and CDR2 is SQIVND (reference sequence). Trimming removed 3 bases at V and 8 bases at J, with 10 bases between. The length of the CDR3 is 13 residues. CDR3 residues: CASSIFLGEKLFF. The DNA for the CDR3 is TGTGCCAGTAGTATCTTCCTTGGGGAAAAACTGTTTTTT.

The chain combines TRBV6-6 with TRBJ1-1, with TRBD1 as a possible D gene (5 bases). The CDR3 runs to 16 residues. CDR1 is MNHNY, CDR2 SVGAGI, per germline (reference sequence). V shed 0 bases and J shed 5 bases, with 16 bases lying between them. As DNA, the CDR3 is TGTGCCAGCAGTTACTCGGGAGCGGGCCGGGGGACTGAAGCTTTCTTT. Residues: CASSYSGAGRGTEAFF.

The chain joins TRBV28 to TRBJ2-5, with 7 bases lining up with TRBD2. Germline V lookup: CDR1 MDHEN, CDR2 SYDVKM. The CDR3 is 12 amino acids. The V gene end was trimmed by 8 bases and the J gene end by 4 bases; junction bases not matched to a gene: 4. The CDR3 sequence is CASAGGGETQYF. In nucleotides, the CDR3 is TGTGCCAGCGCAGGCGGGGGAGAGACCCAGTACTTC.

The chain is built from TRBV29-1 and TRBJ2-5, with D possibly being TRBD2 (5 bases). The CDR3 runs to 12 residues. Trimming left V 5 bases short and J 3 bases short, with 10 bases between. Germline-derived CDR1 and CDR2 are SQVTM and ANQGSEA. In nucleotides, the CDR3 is TGCAGCGTTACAACGGGAAAAGAGACCCAGTACTTC. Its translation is CSVTTGKETQYF.

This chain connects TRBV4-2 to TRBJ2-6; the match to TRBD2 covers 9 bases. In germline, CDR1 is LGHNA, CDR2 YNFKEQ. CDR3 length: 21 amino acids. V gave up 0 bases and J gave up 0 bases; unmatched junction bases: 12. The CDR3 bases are TGTGCCAGCAGCCAAGAGAGGGACGGGACTAGCTACAACTCTGGGGCCAACGTCCTGACTTTC. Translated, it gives CASSQERDGTSYNSGANVLTF.

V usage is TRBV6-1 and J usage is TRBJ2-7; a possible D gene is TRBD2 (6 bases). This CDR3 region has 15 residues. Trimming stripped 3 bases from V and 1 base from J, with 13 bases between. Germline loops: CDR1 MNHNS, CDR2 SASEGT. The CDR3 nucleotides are TGTGCCAGCAGTGATGGGGGGTCGTATTCCTACGAGCAGTACTTC. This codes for CASSDGGSYSYEQYF.

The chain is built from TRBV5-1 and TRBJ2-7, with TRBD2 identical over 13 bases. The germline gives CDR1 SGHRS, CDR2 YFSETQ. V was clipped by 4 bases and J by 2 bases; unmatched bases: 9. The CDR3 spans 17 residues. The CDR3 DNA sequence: TGCGCCAGCAGCCCCGGGACTAGCGGGGCGGGGCCCTACGAGCAGTACTTC. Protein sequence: CASSPGTSGAGPYEQYF.

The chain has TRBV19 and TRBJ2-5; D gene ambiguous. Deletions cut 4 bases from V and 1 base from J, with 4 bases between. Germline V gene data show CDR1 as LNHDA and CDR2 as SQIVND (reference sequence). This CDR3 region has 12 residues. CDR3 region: CASSSLQETQYF. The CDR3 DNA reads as TGTGCCAGTAGTAGCCTCCAAGAGACCCAGTACTTC.

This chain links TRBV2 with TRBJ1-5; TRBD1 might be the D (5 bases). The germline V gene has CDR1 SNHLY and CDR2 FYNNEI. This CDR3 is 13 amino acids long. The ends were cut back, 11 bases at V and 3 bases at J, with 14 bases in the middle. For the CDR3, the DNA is TGTGCCTCCCTCCGGGACCCCAATCAGCCCCAGCATTTT. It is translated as CASLRDPNQPQHF.